Listed here is a single TCR beta chain. Its binding antigen is unknown. Base qualities were left out, and no much larger clone turns up one base away. The source of the sample is a study of OX40 agonist ivuxolimab in advanced cancers. Background on the whole study: Ivuxolimab was a fully human IgG2 agonistic monoclonal antibody targeting the costimulatory receptor OX40 (CD134). The purpose of peripheral TCRbeta sequencing was to test whether ivuxolimab changed TCR sequence diversity and led to clonal T-cell expansion. Of the approximately 50 dose-escalation patients, hepatocellular carcinoma was present in around 19, melanoma in some 15, renal cell carcinoma in 9 and head and neck cancer in 9. In the dose-escalation cohort, 70% to 85% of patients were male, and the mean age was roughly 56 years with a range of roughly 23 to 79. The paper describes the monotherapy dose-escalation part (N of about 47 patients) of the phase I trial of ivuxolimab. Prior anti-PD-1, anti-PD-L1 or anti-CTLA-4 therapy was permitted, and roughly two fifths of dose-escalation patients had received checkpoint inhibitors. Partial responses were achieved by three dose-escalation patients, of whom one had hepatocellular carcinoma and two had cutaneous melanoma. Intravenous ivuxolimab was administered to patients every 2 weeks at six dose levels: 0.01, 0.1, 0.3, 1.5, 3 and 10 mg/kg. General findings and caveats noted by the study authors: In the 0.1-3.0 mg/kg groups, partial responders had among the lowest normalized peripheral clonal expansion, particularly in CD8+ T cells. The antigen specificity of the clonally expanded peripheral T cells was not determined. After ivuxolimab, more expanded clones were found on average in CD8+ T cells than in CD4+ T cells. At doses of 0.1 to 3.0 mg/kg, clonal expansion of both CD4+ and CD8+ T cells in blood was seen between baseline and week 6. Low levels of normalized T-cell clonal expansion were also seen in some patients who did not respond.

Patients with autoimmune disease history or receiving systemic immunosuppression were excluded from the trial. Peripheral blood for TCR sequencing was drawn from every dose cohort at baseline, at cycle 4 day 1 and at cycle 7 day 1. The samples were taken from a phase I, first-in-human, multicenter, open-label dose-escalation trial of ivuxolimab. The trial enrolled adults with locally advanced or metastatic head and neck squamous cell, hepatocellular, melanoma or renal cell carcinoma. Before TCR sequencing, CD4+ and CD8+ T cells were separately sorted from peripheral blood. The CDR3 goes from the cysteine to the phenylalanine over 13 residues. Only CDR3 DNA is held: 39 bases, read in frame from base 1. V lost 7 bases and J lost 8 bases, and the count of bases not matched to a germline gene is 8. For CDR1 and CDR2, the germline V gene lists SNHLY and FYNNEI. To sequence the TCRbeta CDR3 region, genomic DNA was isolated from the sorted cells. The immunoSEQ Assay was used to sequence the TCRbeta CDR3 regions. TCRdb provides this immuneACCESS table in a form limited to in-frame rearrangements. Some clones are lacking; in checked studies, under half of them reflect an unresolved V gene, and why the rest are absent is not known. This sample lists tens of thousands of clones; around 87% were detected once. The ten largest clonotypes hold approximately 2.6% of the sample.

The sequence is built from TRBV2 and TRBJ2-1, and 7 junctional nucleotides match TRBD1. The sequence derives from an adult with an advanced solid tumor such as melanoma, head and neck, liver or kidney cancer. The sequencing used CD4+ or CD8+ T cells sorted from blood, collected in a trial of the OX40 agonist ivuxolimab. The sequenced DNA is TGTGCCAGCATCACCGACAGGGTGTATGAGCAGTTCTTC. This encodes CASITDRVYEQFF.